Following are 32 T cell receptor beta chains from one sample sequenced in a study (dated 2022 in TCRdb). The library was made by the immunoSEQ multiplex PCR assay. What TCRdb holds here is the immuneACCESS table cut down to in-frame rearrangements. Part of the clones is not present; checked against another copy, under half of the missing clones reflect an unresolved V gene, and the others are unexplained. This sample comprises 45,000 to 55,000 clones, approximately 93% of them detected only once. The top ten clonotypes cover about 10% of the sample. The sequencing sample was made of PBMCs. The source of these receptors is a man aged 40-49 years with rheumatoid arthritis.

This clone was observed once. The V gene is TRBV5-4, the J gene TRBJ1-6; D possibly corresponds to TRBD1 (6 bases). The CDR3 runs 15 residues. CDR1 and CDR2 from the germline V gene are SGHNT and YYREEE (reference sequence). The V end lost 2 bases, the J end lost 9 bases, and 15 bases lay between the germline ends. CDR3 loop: CASSLGAGVGSPLHF. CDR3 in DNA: TGTGCCAGCAGCTTAGGGGCAGGGGTAGGTTCACCCCTCCACTTT. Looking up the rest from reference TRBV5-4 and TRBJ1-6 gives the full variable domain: ETGVTQSPTHLIKTRGQQVTLRCSSQSGHNTVSWYQQALGQGPQFIFQYYREEENGRGNFPPRFSGLQFPNYSSELNVNALELDDSALYLCASSLGAGVGSPLHFGNGTRLTVT.

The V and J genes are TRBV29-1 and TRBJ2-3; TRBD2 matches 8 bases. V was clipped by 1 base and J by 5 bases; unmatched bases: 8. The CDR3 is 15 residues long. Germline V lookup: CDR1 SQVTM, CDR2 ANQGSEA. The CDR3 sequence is CSVEAGGRVRDTQYF. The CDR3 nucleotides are TGCAGCGTTGAAGCGGGAGGGCGAGTTCGAGATACGCAGTATTTT.

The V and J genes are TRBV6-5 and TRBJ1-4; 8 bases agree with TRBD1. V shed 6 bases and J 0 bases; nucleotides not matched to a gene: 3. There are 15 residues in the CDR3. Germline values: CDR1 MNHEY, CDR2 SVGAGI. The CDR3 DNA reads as TGTGCCAGCAGGACAGGGGCGTCAACTAATGAAAAACTGTTTTTT. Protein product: CASRTGASTNEKLFF.

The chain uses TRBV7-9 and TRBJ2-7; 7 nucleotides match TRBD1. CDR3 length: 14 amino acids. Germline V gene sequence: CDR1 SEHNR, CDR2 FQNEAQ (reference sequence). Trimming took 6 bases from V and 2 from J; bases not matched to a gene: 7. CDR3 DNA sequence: TGTGCCAGCAGTTCGACAGGGTCCCCCTACGAGCAGTACTTC. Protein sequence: CASSSTGSPYEQYF.

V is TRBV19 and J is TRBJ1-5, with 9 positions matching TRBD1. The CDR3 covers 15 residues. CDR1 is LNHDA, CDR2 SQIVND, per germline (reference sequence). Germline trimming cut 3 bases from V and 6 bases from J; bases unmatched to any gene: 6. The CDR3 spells CASSIRTGGGQPQHF. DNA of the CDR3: TGTGCCAGTAGTATTAGAACAGGGGGCGGTCAGCCCCAGCATTTT.

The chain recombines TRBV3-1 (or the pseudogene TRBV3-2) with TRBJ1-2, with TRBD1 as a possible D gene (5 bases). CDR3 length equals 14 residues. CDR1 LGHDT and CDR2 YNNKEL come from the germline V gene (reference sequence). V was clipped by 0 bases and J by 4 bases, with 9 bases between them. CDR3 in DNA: TGTGCCAGCAGCCAAGATGGGGCTAGCTATGGCTACACCTTC. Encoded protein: CASSQDGASYGYTF.

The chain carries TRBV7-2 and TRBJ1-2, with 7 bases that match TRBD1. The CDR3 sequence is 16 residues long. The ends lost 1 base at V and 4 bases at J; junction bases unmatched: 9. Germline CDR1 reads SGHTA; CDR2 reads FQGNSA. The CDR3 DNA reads TGTGCCAGCAGCTTAGAGCCGGACAGGCTTGGCTATGGCTACACCTTC. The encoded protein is CASSLEPDRLGYGYTF.

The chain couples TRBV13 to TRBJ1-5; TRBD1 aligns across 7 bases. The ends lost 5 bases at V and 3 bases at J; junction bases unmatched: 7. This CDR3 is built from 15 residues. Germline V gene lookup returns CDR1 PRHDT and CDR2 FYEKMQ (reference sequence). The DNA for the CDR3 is TGTGCCAGCAGCGGAAGGGGGCTATCCAATCAGCCCCAGCATTTT. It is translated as CASSGRGLSNQPQHF.

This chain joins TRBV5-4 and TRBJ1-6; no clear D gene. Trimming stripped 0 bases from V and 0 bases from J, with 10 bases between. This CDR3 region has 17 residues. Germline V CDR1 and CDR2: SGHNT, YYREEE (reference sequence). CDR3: CASSLAEQSSYNSPLHF. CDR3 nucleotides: TGTGCCAGCAGCTTGGCCGAACAGAGCTCCTATAATTCACCCCTCCACTTT.

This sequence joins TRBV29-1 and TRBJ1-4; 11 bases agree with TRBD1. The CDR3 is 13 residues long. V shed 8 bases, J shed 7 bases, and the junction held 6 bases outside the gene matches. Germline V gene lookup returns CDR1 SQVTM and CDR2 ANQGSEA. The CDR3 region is CSLKGQGVEKLFF. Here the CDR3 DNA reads TGCAGCTTAAAGGGACAGGGGGTTGAAAAACTGTTTTTT.

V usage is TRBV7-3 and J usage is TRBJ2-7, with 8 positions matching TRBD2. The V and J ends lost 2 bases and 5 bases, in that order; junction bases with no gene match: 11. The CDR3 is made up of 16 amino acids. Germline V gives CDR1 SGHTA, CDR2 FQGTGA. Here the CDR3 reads CASSLDGGLAPNEQYF. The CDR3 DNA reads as TGTGCCAGCAGCTTAGACGGCGGACTAGCCCCCAACGAGCAGTACTTC. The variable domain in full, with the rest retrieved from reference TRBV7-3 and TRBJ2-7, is GAGVSQTPSNKVTEKGKYVELRCDPISGHTALYWYRQSLGQGPEFLIYFQGTGAADDSGLPNDRFFAVRPEGSVSTLKIQRTERGDSAVYLCASSLDGGLAPNEQYFGPGTRLTVT.

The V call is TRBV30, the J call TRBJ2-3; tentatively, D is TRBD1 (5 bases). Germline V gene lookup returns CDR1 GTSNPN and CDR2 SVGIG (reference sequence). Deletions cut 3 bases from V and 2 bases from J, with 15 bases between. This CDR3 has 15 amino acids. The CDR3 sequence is CAWRPTGRATDTQYF. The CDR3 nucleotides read TGTGCCTGGAGACCCACAGGTCGCGCCACAGATACGCAGTATTTT. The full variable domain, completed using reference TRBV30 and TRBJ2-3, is SQTIHQWPATLVQPVGSPLSLECTVEGTSNPNLYWYRQAAGRGLQLLFYSVGIGQISSEVPQNLSASRPQDRQFILSSKKLLLSDSGFYLCAWRPTGRATDTQYFGPGTRLTVL.

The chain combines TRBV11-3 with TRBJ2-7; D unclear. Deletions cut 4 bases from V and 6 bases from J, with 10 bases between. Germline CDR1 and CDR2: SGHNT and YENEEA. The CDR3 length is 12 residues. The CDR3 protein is CASSSFLGEQYF. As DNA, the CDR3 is TGTGCCAGCAGCTCATTTTTGGGCGAGCAGTACTTC.

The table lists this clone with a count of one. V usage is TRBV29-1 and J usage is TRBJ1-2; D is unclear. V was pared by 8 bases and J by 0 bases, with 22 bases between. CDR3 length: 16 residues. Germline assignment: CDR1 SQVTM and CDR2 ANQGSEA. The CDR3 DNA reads TGCAGCTCTACCCAGGACGTCGTTATTCCTAACTATGGCTACACCTTC. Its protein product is CSSTQDVVIPNYGYTF.

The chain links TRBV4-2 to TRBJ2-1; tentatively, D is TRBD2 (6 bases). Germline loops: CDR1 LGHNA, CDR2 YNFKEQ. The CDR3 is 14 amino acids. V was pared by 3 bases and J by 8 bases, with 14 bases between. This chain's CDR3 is CASSQSAGQYEQFF. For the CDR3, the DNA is TGTGCCAGCAGCCAGTCGGCGGGGCAATATGAGCAGTTCTTC.

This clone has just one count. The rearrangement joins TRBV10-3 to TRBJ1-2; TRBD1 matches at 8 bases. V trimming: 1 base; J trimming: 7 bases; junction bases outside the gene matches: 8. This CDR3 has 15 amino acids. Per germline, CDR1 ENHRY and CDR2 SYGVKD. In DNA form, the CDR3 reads TGTGCCATCAGTGAGTTGGACAGGGAAGGCGGTGGCTACACCTTC. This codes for CAISELDREGGGYTF.

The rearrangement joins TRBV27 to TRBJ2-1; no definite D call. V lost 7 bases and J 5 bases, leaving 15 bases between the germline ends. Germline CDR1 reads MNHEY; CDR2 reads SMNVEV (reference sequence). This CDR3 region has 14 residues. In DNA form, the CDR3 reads TGTGCCAGCACCCCATTCGGACCGAACAATGAGCAGTTCTTC. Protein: CASTPFGPNNEQFF.

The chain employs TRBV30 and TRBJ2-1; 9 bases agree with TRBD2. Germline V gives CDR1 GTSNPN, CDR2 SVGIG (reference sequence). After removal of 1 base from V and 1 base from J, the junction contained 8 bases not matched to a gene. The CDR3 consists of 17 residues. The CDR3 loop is CAWSARTSGLSYNEQFF. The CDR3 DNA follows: TGTGCCTGGAGTGCCCGAACTAGCGGGCTTTCCTACAATGAGCAGTTCTTC.

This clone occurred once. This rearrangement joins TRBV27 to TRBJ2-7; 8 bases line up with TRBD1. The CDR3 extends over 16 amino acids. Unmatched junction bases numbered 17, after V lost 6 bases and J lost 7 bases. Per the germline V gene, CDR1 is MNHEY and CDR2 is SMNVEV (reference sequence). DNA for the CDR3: TGTGCCAGCAGGGAGTTCGGCGGGACAGGAGGTTTGGAGCAGTACTTC. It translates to CASREFGGTGGLEQYF.

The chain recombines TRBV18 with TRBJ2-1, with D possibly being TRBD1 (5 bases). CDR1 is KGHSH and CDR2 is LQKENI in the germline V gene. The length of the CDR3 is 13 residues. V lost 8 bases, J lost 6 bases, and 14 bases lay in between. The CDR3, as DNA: TGTGCCAGCCCAGGGCTAGAGAGCAATGAGCAGTTCTTC. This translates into CASPGLESNEQFF.

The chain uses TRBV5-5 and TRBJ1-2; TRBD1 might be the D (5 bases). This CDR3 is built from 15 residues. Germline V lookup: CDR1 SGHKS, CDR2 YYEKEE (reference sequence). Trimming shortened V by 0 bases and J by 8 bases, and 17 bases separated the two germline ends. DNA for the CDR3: TGTGCCAGCAGCTTGGATAGTAGGACAAGGGACGGCTACACCTTC. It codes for CASSLDSRTRDGYTF.

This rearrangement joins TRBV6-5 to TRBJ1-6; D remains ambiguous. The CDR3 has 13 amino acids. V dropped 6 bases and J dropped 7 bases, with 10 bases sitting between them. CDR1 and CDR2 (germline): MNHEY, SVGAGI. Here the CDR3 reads CASSPFLNSPLHF. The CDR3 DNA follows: TGTGCCAGCAGCCCGTTTCTGAATTCACCCCTCCACTTT.

CDR3 residues: CASSLFAGDYGTDTQYF. The CDR3 DNA sequence: TGTGCCAGCAGCTTATTTGCGGGAGATTACGGTACAGATACGCAGTATTTT. The chain is built from TRBV7-2 and TRBJ2-3, with 7 nucleotides matching TRBD2. CDR1 SGHTA and CDR2 FQGNSA come from the germline V gene. Trimming took 2 bases from V and 3 from J; bases not matched to a gene: 11. The CDR3 length is 17 residues. Filled out from reference TRBV7-2 and TRBJ2-3, the complete variable domain reads GAGVSQSPSNKVTEKGKDVELRCDPISGHTALYWYRQSLGQGLEFLIYFQGNSAPDKSGLPSDRFSAERTGGSVSTLTIQRTQQEDSAVYLCASSLFAGDYGTDTQYFGPGTRLTVL.

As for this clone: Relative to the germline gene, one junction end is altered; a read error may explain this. CDR3 bases: TGTGCCACCAGCAGAGATGCCAGCTACGGGCAGTACTTC. This codes for CATSRDASYGQYF. The chain combines TRBV15 with TRBJ2-7; D gene uncertain. The CDR3 has 13 amino acids. Per the germline V gene, CDR1 is LNHNV and CDR2 is YYDKDF (reference sequence).

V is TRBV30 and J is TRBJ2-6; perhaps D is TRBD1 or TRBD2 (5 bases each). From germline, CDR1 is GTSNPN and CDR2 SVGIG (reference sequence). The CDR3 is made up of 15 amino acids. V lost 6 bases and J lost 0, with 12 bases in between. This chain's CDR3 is CACWGLSSGANVLTF. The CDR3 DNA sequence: TGTGCCTGTTGGGGGTTGAGCTCTGGGGCCAACGTCCTGACTTTC.

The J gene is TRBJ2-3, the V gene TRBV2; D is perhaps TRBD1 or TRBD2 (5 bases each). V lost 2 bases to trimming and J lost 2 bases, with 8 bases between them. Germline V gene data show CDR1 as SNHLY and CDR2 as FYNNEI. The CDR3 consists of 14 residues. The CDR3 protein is CASSERDDTDTQYF. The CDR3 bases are TGTGCCAGCAGTGAAAGGGACGACACAGATACGCAGTATTTT.

The CDR3 DNA is TGTGCCAGCAGCTTGGGACCCACGGAGGCAGATACGCAGTATTTT. Protein: CASSLGPTEADTQYF. The chain couples TRBV5-5 to TRBJ2-3; tentative D call: TRBD2 (5 bases). Germline CDR1 and CDR2: SGHKS and YYEKEE (reference sequence). V shed 0 bases and J shed 4 bases, with 12 bases lying between them. CDR3 length: 15 amino acids.

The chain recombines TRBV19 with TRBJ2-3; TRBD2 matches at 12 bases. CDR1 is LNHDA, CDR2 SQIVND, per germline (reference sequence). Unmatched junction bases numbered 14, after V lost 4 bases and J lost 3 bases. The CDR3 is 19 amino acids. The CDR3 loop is CASSTSRGRTSGRTDTQYF. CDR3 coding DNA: TGTGCCAGTAGTACAAGTAGGGGGAGAACTAGCGGGAGGACAGATACGCAGTATTTT. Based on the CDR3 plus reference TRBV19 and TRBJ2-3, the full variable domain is DGGITQSPKYLFRKEGQNVTLSCEQNLNHDAMYWYRQDPGQGLRLIYYSQIVNDFQKGDIAEGYSVSREKKESFPLTVTSAQKNPTAFYLCASSTSRGRTSGRTDTQYFGPGTRLTVL.

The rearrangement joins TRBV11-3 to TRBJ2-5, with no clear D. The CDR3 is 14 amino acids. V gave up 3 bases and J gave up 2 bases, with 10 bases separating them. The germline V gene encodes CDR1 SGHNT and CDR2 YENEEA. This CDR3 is CASSLTAQQETQYF. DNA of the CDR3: TGTGCCAGCAGCTTGACTGCACAACAAGAGACCCAGTACTTC. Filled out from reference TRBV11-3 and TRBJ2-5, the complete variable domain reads EAGVVQSPRYKIIEKKQPVAFWCNPISGHNTLYWYLQNLGQGPELLIRYENEEAVDDSQLPKDRFSAERLKGVDSTLKIQPAELGDSAVYLCASSLTAQQETQYFGPGTRLLVL.

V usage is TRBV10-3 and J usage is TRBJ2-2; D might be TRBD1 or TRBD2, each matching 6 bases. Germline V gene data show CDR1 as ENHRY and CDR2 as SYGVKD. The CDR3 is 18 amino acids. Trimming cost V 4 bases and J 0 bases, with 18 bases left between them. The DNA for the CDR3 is TGTGCCATCAGTGTAGTGCCCCGGGGGCGAACGAACACCGGGGAGCTGTTTTTT. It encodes CAISVVPRGRTNTGELFF.

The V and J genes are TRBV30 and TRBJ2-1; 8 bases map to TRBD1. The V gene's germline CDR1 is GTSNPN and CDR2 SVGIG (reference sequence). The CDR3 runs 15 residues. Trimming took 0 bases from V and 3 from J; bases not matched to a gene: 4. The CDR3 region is CAWSVGQGSYNEQFF. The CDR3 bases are TGTGCCTGGAGTGTAGGACAGGGAAGCTACAATGAGCAGTTCTTC.

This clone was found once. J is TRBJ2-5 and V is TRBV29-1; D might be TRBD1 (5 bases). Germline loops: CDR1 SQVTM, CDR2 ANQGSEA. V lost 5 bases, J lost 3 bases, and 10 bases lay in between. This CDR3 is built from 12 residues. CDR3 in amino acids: CSVILREETQYF. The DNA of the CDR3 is TGCAGCGTTATACTCAGGGAAGAGACCCAGTACTTC.